A single sample is the source of the 12 T cell receptor beta chains below, sequenced in a study of blood T cell repertoires in COVID-19. Produced via immunoSEQ multiplex PCR; TCRdb's table is partial and in-frame only. This table has approximately 140,000 clones, about four fifths appearing once. Material: peripheral blood. These receptors all come from a woman of 80 years or more in a cohort sampled during active or convalescent COVID-19.

The sample holds a few counts of this clone. V is TRBV30 and J is TRBJ1-3, with D tentatively TRBD1 (5 bases). V shed 4 bases and J shed 5 bases, with 9 bases lying between them. Germline values: CDR1 GTSNPN, CDR2 SVGIG (reference sequence). The CDR3 extends over 12 amino acids. The CDR3 sequence is CAWTQGRNTIYF. CDR3 in DNA: TGTGCCTGGACGCAGGGAAGAAACACCATATATTTT.

The chain combines TRBV7-2 with TRBJ2-2; 9 bases are a match to TRBD1. CDR1 is SGHTA, CDR2 FQGNSA, per germline. After removal of 4 bases from V and 7 bases from J, the junction contained 4 bases not matched to a gene. The CDR3 sequence is 14 residues long. CDR3 sequence reads: CASSSRDRVGELFF. The CDR3 DNA is TGTGCCAGCAGCTCTCGGGACAGGGTCGGGGAGCTGTTTTTT.

The V gene is TRBV18, the J gene TRBJ1-3; D uncertain. Germline CDR1 KGHSH, CDR2 LQKENI. The V gene lost 2 bases and the J gene lost 1 base, with 9 bases spanning the gap. This CDR3 is built from 15 residues. CDR3 coding DNA: TGTGCCAGCTCACCAGCGCCGGTATCTGGAAACACCATATATTTT. As protein: CASSPAPVSGNTIYF.

This clone has ten or more counts. The rearrangement links TRBV6-5 to TRBJ2-7; TRBD1 matches at 8 bases. V gave up 5 bases and J gave up 1 base; unmatched junction bases: 4. Germline values: CDR1 MNHEY, CDR2 SVGAGI. The CDR3 is 14 residues long. The CDR3: CASSTQGASYEQYF. CDR3 coding DNA: TGTGCCAGCAGTACCCAGGGGGCATCCTACGAGCAGTACTTC.

This clone came up a few times. The chain is built from TRBV4-1 and TRBJ1-6, with 7 bases lining up with TRBD1. CDR3 length: 18 residues. The germline V gene has CDR1 MGHRA and CDR2 YSYEKL. Trimming took 2 bases from V and 8 from J; bases not matched to a gene: 15. The CDR3 reads CASSQQHYRGPTDSPLHF. In DNA, the CDR3 is TGCGCCAGCAGCCAACAGCACTACAGGGGTCCCACTGATTCACCCCTCCACTTT.

CDR3 residues: CASSLNRDGNTIYF. The CDR3 nucleotides read TGTGCCAGCAGCCTGAACAGGGATGGAAACACCATATATTTT. The V and J genes are TRBV3-1 (or the pseudogene TRBV3-2) and TRBJ1-3; D perhaps matches TRBD1 (6 bases). The CDR3 has 14 residues. The germline gives CDR1 LGHDT, CDR2 YNNKEL (reference sequence). V was shortened by 4 bases and J by 3 bases, with 10 bases between the two germline ends.

The chain combines TRBV5-4 with TRBJ1-4, with unresolved D. V lost 4 bases to trimming and J lost 2 bases, with 9 bases between them. CDR3 length: 14 residues. Germline V gene lookup returns CDR1 SGHNT and CDR2 YYREEE (reference sequence). CDR3 loop: CASSEGITNEKLFF. The CDR3 DNA reads TGTGCCAGCAGCGAGGGAATTACTAATGAAAAACTGTTTTTT.

The chain has TRBV7-3 and TRBJ2-2; D is possibly TRBD1 (6 bases). The germline V gene encodes CDR1 SGHTA and CDR2 FQGTGA. The CDR3 has 14 amino acids. V shed 6 bases and J shed 6 bases, with 14 bases lying between them. CDR3 in amino acids: CASRWNRASGELFF. The DNA for the CDR3 is TGTGCCAGCAGATGGAACAGGGCCTCCGGGGAGCTGTTTTTT.

This chain joins TRBV7-2 and TRBJ1-3; D is uncertain. V lost 3 bases and J lost 2, with 14 bases in between. The CDR3 contains 16 residues. Germline V gives CDR1 SGHTA, CDR2 FQGNSA. For the CDR3, the DNA is TGTGCCAGCAGCTTCACGATGACACCTCCTGGAAACACCATATATTTT. Protein product: CASSFTMTPPGNTIYF.

The genes are TRBV10-3 and TRBJ1-5; 8 bases fit TRBD1. Per germline, CDR1 ENHRY and CDR2 SYGVKD. The trim removed 6 bases at V and 2 bases at J, leaving 6 bases unmatched. CDR3 length equals 15 residues. CDR3 sequence reads: CAISQTGAGNQPQHF. In DNA, the CDR3 is TGTGCCATCAGCCAGACAGGGGCGGGCAATCAGCCCCAGCATTTT.

V usage is TRBV7-3 and J usage is TRBJ2-2; TRBD2 is a possible D gene (5 bases). Germline-derived CDR1 and CDR2 are SGHTA and FQGTGA. The CDR3 is 15 amino acids. The V and J ends lost 11 bases and 0 bases respectively, with 16 bases between them. The CDR3 here is CASRSGLPNTGELFF. CDR3 DNA sequence: TGTGCCTCCAGGAGCGGCCTTCCGAACACCGGGGAGCTGTTTTTT.

J is TRBJ2-5 and V is TRBV9; 7 bases map to TRBD1. Trimming removed 4 bases from V and 2 bases from J; junction bases left unmatched: 2. CDR1 SGDLS and CDR2 YYNGEE come from the germline V gene. The CDR3 has 13 amino acids. CDR3 sequence: CASSSTGQETQYF. Here the CDR3 DNA reads TGTGCCAGCAGCTCGACAGGGCAAGAGACCCAGTACTTC.